This passage covers 23 T cell receptor beta chains from one sample sequenced in a study of blood T cell repertoires in COVID-19. The protocol was immunoSEQ multiplex PCR, while the TCRdb copy is restricted to in-frame clones and leaves out a portion. The table has 35,000 to 50,000 clones, approximately 88% seen once. The sample comprised peripheral blood. These receptor sequences come from a woman aged 40 to 50 with acute or convalescent COVID-19.

V usage is TRBV2 and J usage is TRBJ2-7, with 7 bases identical to TRBD2. With V trimmed by 7 bases and J by 2 bases, 8 bases remained unmatched. The germline V gene encodes CDR1 SNHLY and CDR2 FYNNEI. The CDR3 is 14 amino acids. CDR3 DNA: TGTGCCAGCATTAGGGCTAGCGGCCCCTACGAGCAGTACTTC. Encoded protein: CASIRASGPYEQYF.

The chain carries TRBV15 and TRBJ1-5; D remains ambiguous. The CDR3 sequence is 13 residues long. The germline V gene encodes CDR1 LNHNV and CDR2 YYDKDF (reference sequence). V was clipped by 8 bases and J by 2 bases, with 10 bases between them. The CDR3 loop is CATSRGGNQPQHF. The CDR3 coding sequence is TGTGCCACCTCCCGCGGGGGCAATCAGCCCCAGCATTTT.

The rearrangement joins TRBV6-5 to TRBJ2-3; 8 bases line up with TRBD2. The CDR3 has 15 amino acids. J lost 2 bases, V lost 4 bases, and 5 bases had no gene match. CDR1 and CDR2 (germline): MNHEY, SVGAGI. In DNA, the CDR3 is TGTGCCAGCAGTTCCGGGACTAGAATCACAGATACGCAGTATTTT. As protein: CASSSGTRITDTQYF.

The chain combines TRBV5-1 with TRBJ1-2; 9 bases line up with TRBD1. This CDR3 has 13 residues. J lost 8 bases, V lost 4 bases, and 6 bases had no gene match. Germline CDR1 and CDR2: SGHRS and YFSETQ. The CDR3 DNA reads TGCGCCAGCAGCCCCACAGGGGGCCAGGGCTACACCTTC. Protein product: CASSPTGGQGYTF.

This chain connects TRBV18 to TRBJ1-4; D gene ambiguous. Trimming took 1 base from V and 3 from J, leaving 9 bases between them. Germline CDR1 reads KGHSH; CDR2 reads LQKENI. The CDR3 is 15 amino acids. CDR3 protein: CASSPRSDSNEKLFF. Written as DNA, the CDR3 is TGTGCCAGCTCACCACGCTCAGATTCTAATGAAAAACTGTTTTTT. The whole variable domain, remainder taken from reference TRBV18 and TRBJ1-4, is NAGVMQNPRHLVRRRGQEARLRCSPMKGHSHVYWYRQLPEEGLKFMVYLQKENIIDESGMPKERFSAEFPKEGPSILRIQQVVRGDSAAYFCASSPRSDSNEKLFFGSGTQLSVL.

J is TRBJ2-3 and V is TRBV7-9, with 7 positions matching TRBD1. The germline V gene has CDR1 SEHNR and CDR2 FQNEAQ (reference sequence). CDR3 length: 14 residues. Unmatched junction bases numbered 3, after V lost 6 bases and J lost 0 bases. The CDR3 DNA reads as TGTGCCAGCAGTCTACAGGGGAGCACAGATACGCAGTATTTT. Protein sequence: CASSLQGSTDTQYF.

V gene TRBV7-5 combines with J gene TRBJ1-3; TRBD1, the table's D call, lacks a check against the DNA. TRBV7-5 is annotated as a pseudogene. There are 17 residues in the CDR3. DNA of the CDR3: TGTGTCAGAAGCTTAGTCTCGGTGACAGGGTTGGCTCACACCATATATTTT. Protein sequence: CVRSLVSVTGLAHTIYF.

The gene calls are TRBV2 and TRBJ2-1; 13 nucleotides match TRBD2. The CDR3 contains 15 residues. J lost 7 bases, V lost 0 bases, and 0 bases had no gene match. Germline assignment: CDR1 SNHLY and CDR2 FYNNEI. The CDR3 nucleotides are TGTGCCAGCAGTGAAGCGGGACTAGCGGGAAATGAGCAGTTCTTC. Protein product: CASSEAGLAGNEQFF.

The chain uses TRBV7-2 and TRBJ2-1; 12 bases are a match to TRBD2. Germline trimming cut 5 bases from V and 10 bases from J; bases unmatched to any gene: 12. From germline, CDR1 is SGHTA and CDR2 FQGNSA. The length of the CDR3 is 16 residues. The CDR3 sequence is CASSTAGLAGPSEQFF. The DNA for the CDR3 is TGTGCCAGCAGCACCGCCGGACTAGCGGGGCCGAGCGAGCAGTTCTTC.

The CDR3, as DNA: TGTGCCAGCAGCTTGGGTCGGCTAGCGGAGAACACCGGGGAGCTGTTTTTT. Translating it yields CASSLGRLAENTGELFF. V usage is TRBV5-4 and J usage is TRBJ2-2, with 7 bases identical to TRBD2. The length of the CDR3 is 17 residues. The J segment lost 1 base and the V segment lost 0 bases, leaving 6 bases of the junction unmatched. Germline values: CDR1 SGHNT, CDR2 YYREEE (reference sequence).

The chain employs TRBV7-9 and TRBJ1-2, with D tentatively TRBD1 (6 bases). The CDR3 is 14 residues long. Germline V gives CDR1 SEHNR, CDR2 FQNEAQ (reference sequence). V was pared by 6 bases and J by 8 bases, with 19 bases between. The CDR3 reads CASRYTGTSVGYTF. CDR3 nucleotide sequence: TGTGCCAGCAGATATACAGGGACCTCGGTAGGCTACACCTTC.

This clone was detected only once. As DNA, the CDR3 is TGTGCCATCAGTGGGAGACAGGGTTCCCCCTCTGGGGCCAACGTCCTGACTTTC. This encodes CAISGRQGSPSGANVLTF. The V gene is TRBV10-3, the J gene TRBJ2-6; 7 bases line up with TRBD1. Germline V gene data show CDR1 as ENHRY and CDR2 as SYGVKD. Trimming removed 4 bases from V and 0 bases from J; junction bases left unmatched: 9. CDR3 length: 18 residues.

The chain recombines TRBV19 with TRBJ1-6; D perhaps matches TRBD1 (5 bases). Germline V CDR1 and CDR2: LNHDA, SQIVND (reference sequence). V lost 7 bases to trimming and J lost 7 bases, with 20 bases between them. The length of the CDR3 is 16 residues. CDR3 sequence reads: CASTVWGTGANSPLHF. The CDR3 region has the DNA TGTGCCAGTACCGTATGGGGTACAGGCGCCAATTCACCCCTCCACTTT.

The J gene is TRBJ1-6, the V gene TRBV28, with D possibly matching TRBD1 (5 bases). The germline gives CDR1 MDHEN, CDR2 SYDVKM. The CDR3 runs to 15 residues. Trimming took off 6 bases at V and 9 bases at J, with 18 bases between the two ends. CDR3 sequence (DNA): TGTGCCAGCAGCCCGCTTAAGGGGATTGGTTCACCCCTCCACTTT. Encoded protein: CASSPLKGIGSPLHF.

The chain couples TRBV7-9 to TRBJ2-7, with TRBD1 matching 9 bases. CDR1 and CDR2 (germline): SEHNR, FQNEAQ (reference sequence). This CDR3 has 15 amino acids. V was clipped by 4 bases and J by 0 bases; unmatched bases: 4. Here the CDR3 reads CASSWNRGPSYEQYF. The CDR3 nucleotides read TGTGCCAGCAGCTGGAACAGGGGGCCCTCCTACGAGCAGTACTTC.

The gene calls are TRBV19 and TRBJ1-5; D is possibly TRBD1 (6 bases). This CDR3 has 14 residues. Germline CDR1 and CDR2: LNHDA and SQIVND (reference sequence). The V gene lost 7 bases and the J gene lost 0 bases, with 10 bases spanning the gap. This CDR3 is CASKGGNSNQPQHF. CDR3 in DNA: TGTGCCAGTAAGGGGGGGAATAGCAATCAGCCCCAGCATTTT.

The chain joins TRBV5-1 to TRBJ1-5; a weak D match, TRBD1 (6 bases). The V gene's germline CDR1 is SGHRS and CDR2 YFSETQ. The CDR3 totals 15 residues. The ends were cut back, 0 bases at V and 2 bases at J, with 9 bases in the middle. The CDR3 coding sequence is TGCGCCAGCAGCTTGGAAGGGGGAGGCAATCAGCCCCAGCATTTT. Encoded protein: CASSLEGGGNQPQHF.

V gene TRBV30 combines with J gene TRBJ2-1; 11 bases fit TRBD2. The J segment lost 10 bases and the V segment lost 1 base, leaving 6 bases of the junction unmatched. CDR1 and CDR2 (germline): GTSNPN, SVGIG (reference sequence). This CDR3 spans 14 amino acids. The CDR3 bases are TGTGCCTGGAGTGGACTAGCGGGGAGAGGGGAGCAGTTCTTC. The encoded protein is CAWSGLAGRGEQFF.

The rearrangement joins TRBV7-9 to TRBJ1-1; D remains unclear. This CDR3 is built from 14 residues. Trimming cost V 5 bases and J 1 base, with 11 bases left between them. The germline CDR1 and CDR2 sequences are SEHNR and FQNEAQ (reference sequence). CDR3 nucleotide sequence: TGTGCCAGCAGCCTACTGAGGGAGAACACTGAAGCTTTCTTT. Protein sequence: CASSLLRENTEAFF.

This clone was picked up one time. Here the CDR3 reads CASRIQGWEDNQPQHF. DNA of the CDR3: TGTGCCAGCAGGATACAGGGGTGGGAAGACAATCAGCCCCAGCATTTT. The chain carries TRBV28 and TRBJ1-5; 7 nucleotides match TRBD1. Germline CDR1 MDHEN, CDR2 SYDVKM. V gave up 6 bases and J gave up 3 bases; unmatched junction bases: 11. The CDR3 consists of 16 residues.

This chain uses TRBV27 with TRBJ2-2; TRBD2 aligns across 10 bases. Germline V CDR1 and CDR2: MNHEY, SMNVEV (reference sequence). The J segment lost 5 bases and the V segment lost 7 bases, leaving 7 bases of the junction unmatched. CDR3 length equals 15 residues. CDR3: CASNLAGDGTGELFF. The DNA for the CDR3 is TGTGCCAGCAATCTAGCGGGGGATGGTACCGGGGAGCTGTTTTTT.

V gene TRBV6-5 combines with J gene TRBJ1-1; TRBD1 might be the D (5 bases). CDR1 MNHEY and CDR2 SVGAGI come from the germline V gene. CDR3 length: 14 amino acids. V was trimmed by 6 bases and J by 0 bases, leaving 11 bases between them. The CDR3 sequence: CASSLTVMNTEAFF. DNA for the CDR3: TGTGCCAGCAGCTTGACAGTTATGAACACTGAAGCTTTCTTT.

V and J are TRBV10-3 and TRBJ1-2, with D perhaps TRBD1 (6 bases). This CDR3 has 15 amino acids. Germline lookup yields CDR1 ENHRY and CDR2 SYGVKD. The germline V and J ends were trimmed by 0 bases and 2 bases, with 10 bases remaining between them. CDR3 sequence (DNA): TGTGCCATCAGTGAGTCGCCAGGGGAGAACTATGGCTACACCTTC. Its translation is CAISESPGENYGYTF.